The next 9 T cell receptor beta chains were all read from a single sample in a study of shared clonotypes between healthy human individuals. TCRdb keeps only in-frame clones here, not all; method: immunoSEQ multiplex PCR. In the table there are 950,000 to 1,300,000 clones, about 74% of which are singletons. The sequenced sample was memory CD4+ T cells sorted from blood. Subset specified: CD45RA-negative fraction. The receptor source for this set is a man between 18 and 29 years old in good health.

The V gene is TRBV6-1, the J gene TRBJ1-6, with D unresolved. The V end was cut by 2 bases, the J end by 7 bases, with 12 bases between. The CDR3 is 15 amino acids. Germline lookup yields CDR1 MNHNS and CDR2 SASEGT. The chain's CDR3 is CASSESSTINSPLHF. CDR3 bases: TGTGCCAGCAGTGAATCGAGCACAATCAATTCACCCCTCCACTTT.

With respect to this clone: The identical CDR3 is also encoded by other nucleotide sequences in the sample. V usage is TRBV10-3 and J usage is TRBJ2-3; D unclear. From germline, CDR1 is ENHRY and CDR2 SYGVKD. V lost 0 bases and J lost 4, with 5 bases in between. There are 13 residues in the CDR3. The CDR3 spells CAISESGADTQYF. The CDR3 nucleotides are TGTGCCATCAGTGAGTCAGGAGCAGATACGCAGTATTTT.

The chain employs TRBV28 and TRBJ1-5; 7 bases agree with TRBD1. Germline CDR1 and CDR2: MDHEN and SYDVKM. The CDR3 runs to 15 residues. V shed 5 bases, J shed 6 bases, and the junction held 10 bases outside the gene matches. As DNA, the CDR3 is TGTGCCAGCAGTCCCCAGACAGGGTCAGGTCAGCCCCAGCATTTT. Its protein is CASSPQTGSGQPQHF.

The chain links TRBV19 to TRBJ2-1; 9 positions match TRBD2. The germline gives CDR1 LNHDA, CDR2 SQIVND (reference sequence). The CDR3 consists of 16 residues. The ends lost 2 bases at V and 10 bases at J; junction bases unmatched: 12. CDR3 amino acids: CASSIYSGTSQYEQFF. The CDR3, as DNA: TGTGCCAGTAGTATATATTCCGGGACTAGCCAATACGAGCAGTTCTTC.

About this clone itself: Other nucleotide sequences in the sample specify the same CDR3. The CDR3: CASSVEGRSTDTQYF. For the CDR3, the DNA is TGTGCCAGCAGCGTAGAGGGCAGAAGCACAGATACGCAGTATTTT. The chain recombines TRBV9 with TRBJ2-3; no firm D call. CDR3 length equals 15 residues. V was shortened by 0 bases and J by 0 bases, with 8 bases between the two germline ends. The germline gives CDR1 SGDLS, CDR2 YYNGEE.

The rearrangement links TRBV4-1 to TRBJ1-6; tentative D call: TRBD1 (6 bases). The CDR3 is 16 residues long. Trimming took off 1 base at V and 7 bases at J, with 14 bases between the two ends. The germline V gene has CDR1 MGHRA and CDR2 YSYEKL. DNA for the CDR3: TGCGCCAGCAGCCAAGCCCCCACAGGGCTGAATTCACCCCTCCACTTT. Its translation is CASSQAPTGLNSPLHF.

This chain's CDR3 is CASVPEMGNQPQHF. The CDR3 DNA sequence: TGTGCCAGCGTCCCTGAGATGGGCAATCAGCCCCAGCATTTT. This chain uses TRBV6-1 with TRBJ1-5; D gene ambiguous. V lost 8 bases and J lost 2, with 13 bases in between. The CDR3 runs 14 residues. The germline CDR1 and CDR2 sequences are MNHNS and SASEGT.

The chain has TRBV7-2 and TRBJ1-5; TRBD1 agrees at 12 bases. J was trimmed by 7 bases and V by 4 bases; bases with no gene match: 14. Germline V lookup: CDR1 SGHTA, CDR2 FQGNSA. This CDR3 spans 18 amino acids. CDR3 residues: CASSSAPGGTGGPQPQHF. The CDR3 nucleotides are TGTGCCAGCAGCTCCGCCCCAGGGGGGACAGGGGGCCCACAGCCCCAGCATTTT.

This clone was found once. The chain employs TRBV7-2 and TRBJ2-5; 7 bases match TRBD1. CDR1 and CDR2 from the germline V gene are SGHTA and FQGNSA. The V gene end was trimmed by 5 bases and the J gene end by 1 base; junction bases not matched to a gene: 10. CDR3 size: 16 residues. CDR3 sequence reads: CASSPRTGAVQETQYF. For the CDR3, the DNA is TGTGCCAGCAGCCCGCGGACAGGAGCGGTCCAAGAGACCCAGTACTTC.